These 2 T cell receptor beta chains share one sample of origin, sequenced in a study of radiation and T cells in renal cell carcinoma. Repertoires were generated with immunoSEQ multiplex PCR, while TCRdb's copy carries only in-frame clones and drops some. The sample gives about 140,000 clones, 80% to 90% of which show up once; under 20% is in the top ten. Time point meaning: blood 4 weeks post-SBRT, at nephrectomy. Treatment in this sample: 15 Gy SBRT to primary tumor, nephrectomy 4 weeks later. Here the sequenced sample was blood, taken from a patient whose treatment included radiotherapy and nephrectomy. The receptors shown here come from a woman aged 45-65 years with renal cell carcinoma.

J is TRBJ1-1 and V is TRBV29-1, with unresolved D. Trimming cost V 4 bases and J 0 bases, with 15 bases left between them. This CDR3 has 15 residues. Germline CDR1 and CDR2: SQVTM and ANQGSEA. The CDR3 loop is CSVVYNPSLNTEAFF. The CDR3 DNA sequence: TGCAGCGTTGTGTACAACCCGAGCCTGAACACTGAAGCTTTCTTT.

The chain uses TRBV7-8 and TRBJ2-1; 7 nucleotides align to TRBD1. This CDR3 comprises 12 residues. CDR1 and CDR2 (germline): SGHVS, FQNEAQ. The ends lost 5 bases at V and 16 bases at J; junction bases unmatched: 11. DNA of the CDR3: TGTGCCAGCAGCCTACTGGCAGGGGGTGGATTCTTC. Protein sequence: CASSLLAGGGFF.